This entry describes one T cell receptor (beta chain). Its antigen remains unidentified. V lost 5 bases and J 5 bases, leaving 13 bases between the germline ends. Germline CDR1 is MNHNY and CDR2 is SVGAGI (reference sequence). The CDR3 contains 13 residues. Only in-frame clones appear in the TCRdb table, and some are missing; sequencing was by immunoSEQ multiplex PCR. The table lists about 7,800 clones, around four fifths of them singletons, with over 3.5% in the top ten. The source of the sample is a study of brain metastases from non-small cell lung cancer. Notes on the study in general: Expanded T-cell clones appeared in 50% to 80% of brain metastases over primaries. Compared with primary tumors, brain metastases showed less T-cell infiltration. Metastases had sparse T cells but largely shared repertoires with primaries.

The chain links TRBV6-6 to TRBJ2-7, with a possible D match to TRBD1 (6 bases). The sequence was obtained from a donor aged 40 or older with non-small cell lung cancer. The sequenced material came from primary lung tumor tissue. CDR3 DNA sequence: TGTGCCAGCAGTCTTGCTGGGGGCCACGAGCAGTACTTC. Translating it yields CASSLAGGHEQYF.